The subject of this entry is one T cell receptor (beta chain). Its antigen is undetermined. Though nominally healthy at sampling, donors likely had unrecorded immune exposures. This entry belongs to a study of cytomegalovirus exposure and HLA in healthy donors. Study results and caveats: Donor immune exposure was known only as CMV serostatus.

J gave up 5 bases and V 0 bases, and 8 bases lay outside the gene matches. The CDR3 consists of 16 residues. CDR1 and CDR2 (germline): MNHEY, SMNVEV (reference sequence). PCR used 60 Vbeta primers and 13 Jbeta primers. Method: immunoSEQ multiplex PCR; TCRdb's copy keeps in-frame clones and lacks some. The repertoire holds about 120,000 clones, with 80% as singletons. Specimen: PBMCs. This TCR came from a female donor in good health and CMV-seropositive. The genes are TRBV27 and TRBJ2-7, with 9 bases identical to TRBD1. As DNA, the CDR3 is TGTGCCAGCAGTTTATCGGGGACAGGGTGGACACACGAGCAGTACTTC. Its translation is CASSLSGTGWTHEQYF.